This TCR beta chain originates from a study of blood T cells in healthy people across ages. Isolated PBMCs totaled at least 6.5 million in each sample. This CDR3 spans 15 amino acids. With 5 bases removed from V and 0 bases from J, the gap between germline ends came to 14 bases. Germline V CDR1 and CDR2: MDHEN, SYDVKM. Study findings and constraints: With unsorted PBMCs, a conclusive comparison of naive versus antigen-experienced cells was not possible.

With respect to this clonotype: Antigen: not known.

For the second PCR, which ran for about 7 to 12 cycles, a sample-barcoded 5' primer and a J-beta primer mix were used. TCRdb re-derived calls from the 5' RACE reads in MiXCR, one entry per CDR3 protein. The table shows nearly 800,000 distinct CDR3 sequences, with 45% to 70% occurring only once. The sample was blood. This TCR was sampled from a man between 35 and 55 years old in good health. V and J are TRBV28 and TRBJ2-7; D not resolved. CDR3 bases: TGTGCCAGCAGTCACGACACAATGAGCTCCTACGAGCAGTACTTC. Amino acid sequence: CASSHDTMSSYEQYF.